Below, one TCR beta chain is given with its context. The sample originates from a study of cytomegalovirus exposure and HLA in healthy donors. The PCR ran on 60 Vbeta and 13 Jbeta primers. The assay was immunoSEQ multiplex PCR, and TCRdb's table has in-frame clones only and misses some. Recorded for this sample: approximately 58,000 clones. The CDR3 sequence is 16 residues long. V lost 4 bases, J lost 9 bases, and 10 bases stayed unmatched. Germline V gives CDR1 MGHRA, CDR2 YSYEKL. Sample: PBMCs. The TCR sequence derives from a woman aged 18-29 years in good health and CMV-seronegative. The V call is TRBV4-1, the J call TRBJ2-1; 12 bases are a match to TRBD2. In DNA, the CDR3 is TGCGCCAGCAGCCCTATCCTAGCGGGGGGGCGTGGTGAGCAGTTCTTC. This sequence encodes CASSPILAGGRGEQFF.